This T cell receptor (beta chain) originates from a study of radiotherapy plus CTLA-4 blockade in lung cancer. The overall study: Among patients, under 20% showed objective responses, and 30% to 40% had disease control. Findings of the study overall: Blood-borne expansion of tumor-derived TCR clones followed radiotherapy plus ipilimumab.

The table came from immunoSEQ multiplex PCR; TCRdb's copy has only in-frame clones and leaves some out. The sample consists of approximately 46,000 clones, roughly 81% of them appearing once. V shed 3 bases, J shed 5 bases, and the junction held 3 bases outside the gene matches. CDR1 is KGHSH and CDR2 is LQKENI in the germline V gene. The CDR3 length is 14 residues. A word on this clone: What it binds is not known.

Focal radiation with ipilimumab CTLA-4 blockade was given to patients with chemo-refractory metastatic non-small-cell lung cancer. Sequencing was performed on peripheral blood, taken from a patient treated with radiotherapy plus ipilimumab. The chain uses TRBV18 and TRBJ1-4; 7 bases are shared with TRBD1. The source of this sequence is a human donor with non-small cell lung cancer whose response to radiotherapy plus ipilimumab could not be evaluated. The CDR3 loop reads CASSPDRKNEKLFF. The DNA of the CDR3 is TGTGCCAGCTCACCGGACAGGAAGAATGAAAAACTGTTTTTT.